This passage covers 18 T cell receptor beta chains from one sample sequenced in a study of T cell responses to AZD1222 COVID-19 vaccine (dated by TCRdb to the early 2020s). Library preparation used the immunoSEQ multiplex PCR assay. What TCRdb holds here is the immuneACCESS table cut down to in-frame rearrangements. Part of the clones is not present; checked against another copy, under half of the missing clones reflect an unresolved V gene, and the others are unexplained. The sample records approximately 50,000 clones, over 80% of which are singletons. The ten largest clones add up to over 12% of the sample. The intended sense of this specimen's time point label: baseline before first vaccination. Here the sequenced sample was peripheral blood, taken on day 0 of AZD1222 vaccination. The origin of the receptors is an adult in good health.

The rearrangement links TRBV6-4 to TRBJ1-3; the D gene is possibly TRBD1 (5 bases). The CDR3 covers 16 residues. CDR1 and CDR2 (germline): MRHNA, SNTAGT. V shed 0 bases and J shed 4 bases, with 13 bases lying between them. CDR3 in DNA: TGTGCCAGCAGTGACTCACTCAGGGAATTGGGAAACACCATATATTTT. This sequence encodes CASSDSLRELGNTIYF.

The DNA for the CDR3 is TGCGCCAGCAGAAGAGGACAGGGATGGAATGCAGTCAATGAAAAACTGTTTTTT. It translates to CASRRGQGWNAVNEKLFF. The chain employs TRBV4-1 and TRBJ1-4, with 8 bases that match TRBD1. The CDR3 length is 18 residues. Germline CDR1 reads MGHRA; CDR2 reads YSYEKL. V gave up 6 bases and J gave up 5 bases; unmatched junction bases: 17.

In its sample, this clone was seen a few times. The chain joins TRBV6-5 to TRBJ1-2, with TRBD1 as a possible D gene (5 bases). V lost 4 bases to trimming and J lost 7 bases, with 13 bases between them. The CDR3 sequence is 13 residues long. Germline V gene data show CDR1 as MNHEY and CDR2 as SVGAGI. CDR3 amino acids: CASSSPQGRGYTF. Here the CDR3 DNA reads TGTGCCAGCAGTTCCCCCCAGGGTCGTGGCTACACCTTC.

This clone has a single count. The chain recombines TRBV30 with TRBJ1-3; no reliable D call. There are 14 residues in the CDR3. CDR1 is GTSNPN, CDR2 SVGIG, per germline (reference sequence). Trimming left V 1 base short and J 0 bases short, with 7 bases between. CDR3 region: CAWSAGFSGNTIYF. DNA for the CDR3: TGTGCCTGGAGTGCGGGTTTCTCTGGAAACACCATATATTTT.

The V and J genes are TRBV13 and TRBJ2-3; D possibly corresponds to TRBD1 (6 bases). The CDR3 length is 16 residues. V lost 4 bases and J lost 5, with 19 bases in between. CDR1 and CDR2 (germline): PRHDT, FYEKMQ (reference sequence). As DNA, the CDR3 is TGTGCCAGCAGCTCGGCGACAGGTTCTCAGAAAGATACGCAGTATTTT. This codes for CASSSATGSQKDTQYF.

The CDR3 loop reads CASSHRRSGIDEQFF. The CDR3 nucleotides read TGTGCCAGCAGTCACCGCAGGAGCGGGATTGATGAGCAGTTCTTC. V gene TRBV6-5 combines with J gene TRBJ2-1; the match to TRBD2 covers 7 bases. The V segment lost 5 bases and the J segment 8 bases; nucleotides outside the gene matches: 12. This CDR3 has 15 amino acids. Germline V CDR1 and CDR2: MNHEY, SVGAGI.

This clone was seen a handful of times. The chain uses TRBV5-4 and TRBJ1-2; D is perhaps TRBD1 (5 bases). The CDR3 covers 15 residues. Germline-derived CDR1 and CDR2 are SGHNT and YYREEE (reference sequence). V lost 0 bases and J lost 2, with 11 bases in between. In nucleotides, the CDR3 is TGTGCCAGCAGCTTGGACGGGGGGGGAAACTATGGCTACACCTTC. Translating gives CASSLDGGGNYGYTF.

The chain carries TRBV20-1 and TRBJ2-1, with unresolved D. CDR1 is DFQATT, CDR2 SNEGSKA, per germline (reference sequence). V was clipped by 3 bases and J by 4 bases, with 13 bases between them. The CDR3 runs 14 residues. The CDR3 sequence: CSASRILAYNEQFF. DNA for the CDR3: TGCAGTGCTAGTCGAATACTGGCTTACAATGAGCAGTTCTTC.

The chain has TRBV6-5 and TRBJ2-3; D is undetermined. The CDR3 runs to 13 residues. Per the germline V gene, CDR1 is MNHEY and CDR2 is SVGAGI. Trimming cost V 1 base and J 3 bases, with 5 bases left between them. CDR3 sequence reads: CASSYYDTDTQYF. The CDR3 DNA reads as TGTGCCAGCAGTTACTATGATACAGATACGCAGTATTTT.

V usage is TRBV2 and J usage is TRBJ1-1; no clear D gene. Germline-derived CDR1 and CDR2 are SNHLY and FYNNEI. There are 15 residues in the CDR3. The V end lost 8 bases, the J end lost 1 base, and 17 bases lay between the germline ends. In nucleotides, the CDR3 is TGTGCCAGCTTCTTGTTGGGAGGAAGGAACACTGAAGCTTTCTTT. Protein product: CASFLLGGRNTEAFF.

The CDR3 region is CASSVLAGEADTQYF. The CDR3 DNA sequence: TGTGCCAGCAGCGTATTAGCGGGAGAGGCTGATACGCAGTATTTT. The chain uses TRBV9 and TRBJ2-3; 9 bases line up with TRBD2. The trim removed 1 base at V and 6 bases at J, leaving 6 bases unmatched. The germline V gene has CDR1 SGDLS and CDR2 YYNGEE. This CDR3 has 15 amino acids.

This clone was found once. The V gene is TRBV9, the J gene TRBJ1-5; no clear D gene. Deletions cut 0 bases from V and 4 bases from J, with 5 bases between. This CDR3 is built from 13 residues. Germline CDR1 and CDR2: SGDLS and YYNGEE. Written as DNA, the CDR3 is TGTGCCAGCAGCGTAGCCGAGAATCAGCCCCAGCATTTT. This gives the protein CASSVAENQPQHF.

This clone counts as medium-sized. This chain uses TRBV7-8 with TRBJ2-3, with 7 bases lining up with TRBD1. Germline CDR1 SGHVS, CDR2 FQNEAQ. The CDR3 is 15 amino acids. V gave up 5 bases and J gave up 2 bases; unmatched junction bases: 7. This CDR3 reads CASSDPGTDTDTQYF. The DNA for the CDR3 is TGTGCCAGCAGCGACCCCGGGACAGACACAGATACGCAGTATTTT.

The V and J genes are TRBV13 and TRBJ1-2; 9 bases match TRBD1. Germline V lookup: CDR1 PRHDT, CDR2 FYEKMQ (reference sequence). The V gene end was trimmed by 6 bases and the J gene end by 3 bases; junction bases not matched to a gene: 5. This CDR3 has 14 residues. The CDR3: CASSSRQGDYGYTF. The CDR3 coding sequence is TGTGCCAGCAGTTCCCGACAGGGGGACTATGGCTACACCTTC.

The chain couples TRBV14 to TRBJ1-1; D remains ambiguous. Germline assignment: CDR1 SGHDN and CDR2 FVKESK. Trimming removed 4 bases from V and 7 bases from J, with 10 bases in between. This CDR3 is built from 12 residues. In DNA, the CDR3 is TGTGCCAGCAGCCCCGGGCTCGGTGAAGCTTTCTTT. Its translation is CASSPGLGEAFF.

The chain joins TRBV6-5 to TRBJ1-1; 7 bases fit TRBD1. Germline V gene lookup returns CDR1 MNHEY and CDR2 SVGAGI. This CDR3 is built from 15 residues. The trim removed 6 bases at V and 4 bases at J, leaving 11 bases unmatched. The CDR3 DNA reads as TGTGCCAGCAGCCAAGGGGACAGAACTTCCACTGAAGCTTTCTTT. It specifies CASSQGDRTSTEAFF.

The chain combines TRBV19 with TRBJ2-2; either TRBD1 or TRBD2 may supply D (5 bases each). Germline lookup yields CDR1 LNHDA and CDR2 SQIVND (reference sequence). CDR3 length equals 15 residues. V was shortened by 1 base and J by 2 bases, with 8 bases between the two germline ends. CDR3 nucleotides: TGTGCCAGTAGTATAGCGGGACCAAACACCGGGGAGCTGTTTTTT. Its translation: CASSIAGPNTGELFF.

The rearrangement joins TRBV18 to TRBJ1-2; D possibly corresponds to TRBD1 (5 bases). The V gene lost 2 bases and the J gene lost 4 bases, with 17 bases spanning the gap. Germline V gene sequence: CDR1 KGHSH, CDR2 LQKENI. The CDR3 has 16 residues. In DNA, the CDR3 is TGTGCCAGCTCACCAAGTGGCCAGGGAACAAGCTATGGCTACACCTTC. Its translation: CASSPSGQGTSYGYTF.